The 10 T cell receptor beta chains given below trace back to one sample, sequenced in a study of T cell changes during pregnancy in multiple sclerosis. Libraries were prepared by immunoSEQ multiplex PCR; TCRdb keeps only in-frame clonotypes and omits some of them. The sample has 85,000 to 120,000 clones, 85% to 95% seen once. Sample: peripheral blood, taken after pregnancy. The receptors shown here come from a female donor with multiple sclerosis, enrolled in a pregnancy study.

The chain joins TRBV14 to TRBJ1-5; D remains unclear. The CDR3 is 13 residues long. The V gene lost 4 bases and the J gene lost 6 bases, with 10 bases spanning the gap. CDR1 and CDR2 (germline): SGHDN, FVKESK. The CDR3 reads CASSPGRAQPQHF. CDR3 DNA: TGTGCCAGCAGCCCCGGGAGGGCTCAGCCCCAGCATTTT.

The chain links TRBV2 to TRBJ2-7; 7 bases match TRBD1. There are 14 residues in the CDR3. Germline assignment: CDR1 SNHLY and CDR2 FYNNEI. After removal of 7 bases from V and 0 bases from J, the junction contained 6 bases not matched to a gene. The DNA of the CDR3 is TGTGCCAGCACCAAACGGGACAGCTCCTACGAGCAGTACTTC. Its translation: CASTKRDSSYEQYF.

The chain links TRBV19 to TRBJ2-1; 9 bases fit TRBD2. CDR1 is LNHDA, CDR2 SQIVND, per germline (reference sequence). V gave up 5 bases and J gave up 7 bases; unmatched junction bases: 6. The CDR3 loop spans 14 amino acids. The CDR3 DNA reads TGTGCCAGTAGTGTGGCGGGAGGGGGAAATGAGCAGTTCTTC. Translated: CASSVAGGGNEQFF.

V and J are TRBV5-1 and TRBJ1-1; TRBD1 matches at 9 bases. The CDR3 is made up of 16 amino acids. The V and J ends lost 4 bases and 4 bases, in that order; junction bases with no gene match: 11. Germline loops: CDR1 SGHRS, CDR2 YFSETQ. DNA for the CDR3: TGCGCCAGCAGCCCGCTACAGGGGGCGCGCGGCACTGAAGCTTTCTTT. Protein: CASSPLQGARGTEAFF.

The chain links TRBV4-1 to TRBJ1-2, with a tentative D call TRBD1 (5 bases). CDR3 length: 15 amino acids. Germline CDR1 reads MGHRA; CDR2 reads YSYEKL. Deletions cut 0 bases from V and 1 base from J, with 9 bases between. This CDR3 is CASSQEAGGNYGYTF. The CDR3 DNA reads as TGCGCCAGCAGCCAAGAGGCCGGGGGTAACTATGGCTACACCTTC.

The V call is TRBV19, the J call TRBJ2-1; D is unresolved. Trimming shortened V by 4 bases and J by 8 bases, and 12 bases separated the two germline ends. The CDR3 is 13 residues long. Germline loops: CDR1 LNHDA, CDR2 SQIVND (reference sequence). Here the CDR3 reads CASSKRAGDEQFF. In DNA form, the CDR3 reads TGTGCCAGTAGTAAACGAGCAGGTGATGAGCAGTTCTTC.

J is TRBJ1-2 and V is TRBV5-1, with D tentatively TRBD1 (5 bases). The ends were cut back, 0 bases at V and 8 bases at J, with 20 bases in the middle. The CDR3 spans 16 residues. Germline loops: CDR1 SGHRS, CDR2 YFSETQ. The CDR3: CASSLGIGRRDEGYTF. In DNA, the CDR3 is TGCGCCAGCAGCTTGGGAATAGGCAGGAGGGACGAGGGCTACACCTTC.

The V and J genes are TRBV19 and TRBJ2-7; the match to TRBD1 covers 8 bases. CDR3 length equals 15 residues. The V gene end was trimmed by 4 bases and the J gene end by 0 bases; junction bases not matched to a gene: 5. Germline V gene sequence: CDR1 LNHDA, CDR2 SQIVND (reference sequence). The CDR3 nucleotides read TGTGCCAGTAGTACCGGACAGGGAATCTCCTACGAGCAGTACTTC. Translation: CASSTGQGISYEQYF.

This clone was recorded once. The CDR3 DNA reads as TGCAGCGTCGGCGGCATGAACACTGAAGCTTTCTTT. It is translated as CSVGGMNTEAFF. V and J are TRBV29-1 and TRBJ1-1, with D uncertain. Trimming cost V 6 bases and J 0 bases, with 8 bases left between them. The germline V gene has CDR1 SQVTM and CDR2 ANQGSEA. This CDR3 contains 12 residues.

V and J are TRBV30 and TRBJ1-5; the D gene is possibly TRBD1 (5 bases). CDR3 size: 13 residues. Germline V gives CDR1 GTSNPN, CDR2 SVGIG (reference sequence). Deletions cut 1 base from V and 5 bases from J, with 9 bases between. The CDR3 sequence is CAWSEQVYQPQHF. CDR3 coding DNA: TGTGCCTGGAGTGAACAGGTGTATCAGCCCCAGCATTTT.